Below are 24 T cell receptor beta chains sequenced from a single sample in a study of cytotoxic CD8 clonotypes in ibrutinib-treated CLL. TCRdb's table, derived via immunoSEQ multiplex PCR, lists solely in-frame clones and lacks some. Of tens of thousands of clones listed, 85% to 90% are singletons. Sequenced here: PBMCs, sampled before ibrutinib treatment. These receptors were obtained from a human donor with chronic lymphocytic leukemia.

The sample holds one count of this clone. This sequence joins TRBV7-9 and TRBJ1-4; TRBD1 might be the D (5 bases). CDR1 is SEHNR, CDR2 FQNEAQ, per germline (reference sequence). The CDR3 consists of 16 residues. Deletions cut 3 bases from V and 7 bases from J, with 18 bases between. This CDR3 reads CASSFDGTSTREKLFF. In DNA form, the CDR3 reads TGTGCCAGCAGCTTCGACGGGACGAGTACTCGTGAAAAACTGTTTTTT.

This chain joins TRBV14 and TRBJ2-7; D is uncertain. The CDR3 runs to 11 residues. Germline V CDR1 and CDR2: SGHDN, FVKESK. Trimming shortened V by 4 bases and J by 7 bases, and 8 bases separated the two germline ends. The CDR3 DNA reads TGTGCCAGCAGCCTCGAGTGGGAGCAGTACTTC. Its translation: CASSLEWEQYF.

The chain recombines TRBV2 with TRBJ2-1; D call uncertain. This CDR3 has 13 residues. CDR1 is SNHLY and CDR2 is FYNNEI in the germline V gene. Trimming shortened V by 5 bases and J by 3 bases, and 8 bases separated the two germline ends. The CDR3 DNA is TGTGCCAGCAGTTTCACCCTCTACAATGAGCAGTTCTTC. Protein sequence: CASSFTLYNEQFF. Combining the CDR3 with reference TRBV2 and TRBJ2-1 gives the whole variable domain EPEVTQTPSHQVTQMGQEVILRCVPISNHLYFYWYRQILGQKVEFLVSFYNNEISEKSEIFDDQFSVERPDGSNFTLKIRSTKLEDSAMYFCASSFTLYNEQFFGPGTRLTVL.

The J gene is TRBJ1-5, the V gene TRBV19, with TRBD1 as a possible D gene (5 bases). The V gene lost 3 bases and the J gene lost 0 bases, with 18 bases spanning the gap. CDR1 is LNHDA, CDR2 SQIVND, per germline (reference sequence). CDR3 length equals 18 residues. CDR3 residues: CASSIALGGGSSNQPQHF. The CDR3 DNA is TGTGCCAGTAGTATTGCCCTTGGCGGGGGAAGTAGCAATCAGCCCCAGCATTTT.

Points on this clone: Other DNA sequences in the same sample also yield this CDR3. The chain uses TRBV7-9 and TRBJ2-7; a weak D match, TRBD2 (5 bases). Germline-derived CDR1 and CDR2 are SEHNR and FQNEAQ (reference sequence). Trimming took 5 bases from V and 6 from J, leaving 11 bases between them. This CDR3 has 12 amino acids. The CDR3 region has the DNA TGTGCCAGCAGCAAGGGTCGGGGCGAGCAGTACTTC. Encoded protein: CASSKGRGEQYF.

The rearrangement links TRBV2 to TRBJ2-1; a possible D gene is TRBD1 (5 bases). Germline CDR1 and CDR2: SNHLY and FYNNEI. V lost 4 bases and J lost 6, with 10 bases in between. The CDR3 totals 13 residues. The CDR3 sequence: CASSVTVFNEQFF. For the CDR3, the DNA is TGTGCCAGCAGTGTGACAGTATTCAATGAGCAGTTCTTC.

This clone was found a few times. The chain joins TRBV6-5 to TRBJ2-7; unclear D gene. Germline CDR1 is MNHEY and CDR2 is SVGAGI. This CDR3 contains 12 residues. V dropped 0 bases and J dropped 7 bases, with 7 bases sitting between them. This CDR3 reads CASSYSGREQYF. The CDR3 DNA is TGTGCCAGCAGTTACTCTGGCCGGGAGCAGTACTTC.

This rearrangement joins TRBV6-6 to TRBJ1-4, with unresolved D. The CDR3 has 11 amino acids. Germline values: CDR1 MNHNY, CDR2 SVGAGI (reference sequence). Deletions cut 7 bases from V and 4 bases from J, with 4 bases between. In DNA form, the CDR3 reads TGTGCCAGCACCCTTAATGAAAAACTGTTTTTT. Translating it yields CASTLNEKLFF.

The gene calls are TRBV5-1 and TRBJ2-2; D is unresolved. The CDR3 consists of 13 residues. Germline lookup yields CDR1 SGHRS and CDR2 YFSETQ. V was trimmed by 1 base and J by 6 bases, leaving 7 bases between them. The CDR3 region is CASSLWTAGELFF. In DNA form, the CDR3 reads TGCGCCAGCAGCTTGTGGACCGCCGGGGAGCTGTTTTTT.

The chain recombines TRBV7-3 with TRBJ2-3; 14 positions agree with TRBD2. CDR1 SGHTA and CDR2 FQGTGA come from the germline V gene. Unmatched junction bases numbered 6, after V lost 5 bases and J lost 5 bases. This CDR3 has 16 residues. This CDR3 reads CASSMGLAGAGDTQYF. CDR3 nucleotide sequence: TGTGCCAGCAGCATGGGACTAGCGGGAGCGGGAGATACGCAGTATTTT. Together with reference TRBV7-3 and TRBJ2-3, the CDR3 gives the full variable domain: GAGVSQTPSNKVTEKGKYVELRCDPISGHTALYWYRQSLGQGPEFLIYFQGTGAADDSGLPNDRFFAVRPEGSVSTLKIQRTERGDSAVYLCASSMGLAGAGDTQYFGPGTRLTVL.

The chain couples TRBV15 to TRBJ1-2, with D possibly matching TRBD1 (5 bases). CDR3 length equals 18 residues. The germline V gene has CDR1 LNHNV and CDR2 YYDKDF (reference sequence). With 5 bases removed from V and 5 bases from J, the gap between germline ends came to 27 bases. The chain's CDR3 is CATSQRPLRWGTGYGYTF. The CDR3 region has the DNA TGTGCCACCAGCCAGAGGCCCCTTCGGTGGGGGACTGGGTATGGCTACACCTTC.

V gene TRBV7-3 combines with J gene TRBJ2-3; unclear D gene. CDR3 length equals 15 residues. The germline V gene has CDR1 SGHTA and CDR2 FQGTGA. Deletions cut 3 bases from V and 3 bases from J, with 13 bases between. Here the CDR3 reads CASSFAGTATDTQYF. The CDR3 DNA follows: TGTGCCAGCAGCTTCGCAGGTACAGCAACAGATACGCAGTATTTT.

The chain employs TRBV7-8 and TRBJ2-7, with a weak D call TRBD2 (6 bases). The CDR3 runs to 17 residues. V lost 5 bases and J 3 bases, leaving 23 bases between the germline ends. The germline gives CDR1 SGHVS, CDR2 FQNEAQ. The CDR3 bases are TGTGCCAGCAGCACCTTGGCCGGGACTTTCTTCAACTACGAGCAGTACTTC. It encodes CASSTLAGTFFNYEQYF.

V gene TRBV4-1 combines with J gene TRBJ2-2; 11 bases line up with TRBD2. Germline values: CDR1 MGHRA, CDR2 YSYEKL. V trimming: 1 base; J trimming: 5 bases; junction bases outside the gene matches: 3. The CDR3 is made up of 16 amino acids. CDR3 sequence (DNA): TGCGCCAGCAGCCAAGTAGCGGGAGGGGGGACCGGGGAGCTGTTTTTT. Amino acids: CASSQVAGGGTGELFF.

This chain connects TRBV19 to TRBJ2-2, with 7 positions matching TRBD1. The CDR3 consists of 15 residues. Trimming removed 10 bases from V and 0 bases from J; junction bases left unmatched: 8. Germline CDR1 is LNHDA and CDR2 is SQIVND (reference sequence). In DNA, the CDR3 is TGTGCCACCCCTTCGACAGGGCCGAACACCGGGGAGCTGTTTTTT. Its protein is CATPSTGPNTGELFF. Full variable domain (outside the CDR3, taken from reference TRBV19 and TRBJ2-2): DGGITQSPKYLFRKEGQNVTLSCEQNLNHDAMYWYRQDPGQGLRLIYYSQIVNDFQKGDIAEGYSVSREKKESFPLTVTSAQKNPTAFYLCATPSTGPNTGELFFGEGSRLTVL.

The CDR3 protein is CASSANGEKLFF. CDR3 nucleotides: TGCGCCAGCAGCGCGAACGGAGAAAAACTGTTTTTT. The chain is built from TRBV5-1 and TRBJ1-4; no firm D call. The V gene's germline CDR1 is SGHRS and CDR2 YFSETQ. The CDR3 extends over 12 amino acids. Trimming removed 4 bases at V and 8 bases at J, with 9 bases between.

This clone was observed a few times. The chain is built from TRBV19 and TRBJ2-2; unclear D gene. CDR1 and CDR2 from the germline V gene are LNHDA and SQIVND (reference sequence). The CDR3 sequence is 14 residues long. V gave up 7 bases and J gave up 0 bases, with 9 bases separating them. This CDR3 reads CASMPSANTGELFF. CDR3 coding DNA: TGTGCCAGTATGCCGTCCGCGAACACCGGGGAGCTGTTTTTT. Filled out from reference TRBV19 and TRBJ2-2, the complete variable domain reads DGGITQSPKYLFRKEGQNVTLSCEQNLNHDAMYWYRQDPGQGLRLIYYSQIVNDFQKGDIAEGYSVSREKKESFPLTVTSAQKNPTAFYLCASMPSANTGELFFGEGSRLTVL.

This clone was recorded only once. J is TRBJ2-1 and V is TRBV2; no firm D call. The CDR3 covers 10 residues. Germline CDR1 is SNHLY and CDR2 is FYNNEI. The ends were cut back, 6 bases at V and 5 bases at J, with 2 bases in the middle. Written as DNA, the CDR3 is TGTGCCAGCAGAAACAATGAGCAGTTCTTC. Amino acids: CASRNNEQFF. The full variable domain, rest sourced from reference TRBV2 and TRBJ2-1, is EPEVTQTPSHQVTQMGQEVILRCVPISNHLYFYWYRQILGQKVEFLVSFYNNEISEKSEIFDDQFSVERPDGSNFTLKIRSTKLEDSAMYFCASRNNEQFFGPGTRLTVL.

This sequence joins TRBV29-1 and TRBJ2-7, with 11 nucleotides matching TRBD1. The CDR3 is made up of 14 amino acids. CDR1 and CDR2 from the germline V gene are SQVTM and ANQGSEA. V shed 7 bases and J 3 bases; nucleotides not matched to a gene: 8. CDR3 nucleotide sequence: TGCAGCGCCGACCGGGACAGGGGGATCTACGAGCAGTACTTC. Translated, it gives CSADRDRGIYEQYF.

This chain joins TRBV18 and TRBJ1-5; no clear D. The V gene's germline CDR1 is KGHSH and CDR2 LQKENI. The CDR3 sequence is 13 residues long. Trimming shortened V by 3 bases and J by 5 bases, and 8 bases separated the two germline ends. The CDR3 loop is CASSPGGDQPQHF. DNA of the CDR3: TGTGCCAGCTCACCGGGCGGGGATCAGCCCCAGCATTTT.

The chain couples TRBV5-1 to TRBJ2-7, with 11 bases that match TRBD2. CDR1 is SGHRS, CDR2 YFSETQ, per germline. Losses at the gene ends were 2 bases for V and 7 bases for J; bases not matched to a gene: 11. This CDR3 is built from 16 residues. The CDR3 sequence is CASSFLTSGIRREQYF. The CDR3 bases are TGCGCCAGCAGCTTTCTGACTAGCGGGATCCGGAGGGAGCAGTACTTC.

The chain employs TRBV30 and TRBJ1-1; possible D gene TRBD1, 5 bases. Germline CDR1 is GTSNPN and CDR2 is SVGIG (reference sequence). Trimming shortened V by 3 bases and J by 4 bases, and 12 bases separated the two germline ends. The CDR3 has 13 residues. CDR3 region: CAWRRLGTTEAFF. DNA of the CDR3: TGTGCCTGGAGACGACTGGGGACCACTGAAGCTTTCTTT. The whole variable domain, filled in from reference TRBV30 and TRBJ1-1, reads SQTIHQWPATLVQPVGSPLSLECTVEGTSNPNLYWYRQAAGRGLQLLFYSVGIGQISSEVPQNLSASRPQDRQFILSSKKLLLSDSGFYLCAWRRLGTTEAFFGQGTRLTVV.

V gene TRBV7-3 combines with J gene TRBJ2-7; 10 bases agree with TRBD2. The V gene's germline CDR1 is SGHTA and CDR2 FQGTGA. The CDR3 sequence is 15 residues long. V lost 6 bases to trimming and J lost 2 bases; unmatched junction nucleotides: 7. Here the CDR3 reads CASSSTSGPAYEQYF. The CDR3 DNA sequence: TGTGCCAGCAGTTCGACTAGCGGGCCGGCCTACGAGCAGTACTTC.

The CDR3 region has the DNA TGTGCCAGCAGCTCCGGGACAGGGTCGAATCAGCCCCAGCATTTT. Protein product: CASSSGTGSNQPQHF. The V and J genes are TRBV7-2 and TRBJ1-5; 9 nucleotides agree with TRBD1. With V trimmed by 4 bases and J by 4 bases, 5 bases remained unmatched. The CDR3 sequence is 15 residues long. Per germline, CDR1 SGHTA and CDR2 FQGNSA.